This is a list of T cell receptor beta chains from one sample in a study of T cells in Graves' hyperthyroidism and ophthalmopathy. One entry per CDR3 protein, called by TCRdb with MiXCR from the multiplex PCR reads. The sample has around 350,000 distinct CDR3 sequences, about 18% seen once. The sample consisted of blood. The receptors here all came from a woman aged 18-29 years with Graves' hyperthyroidism. The CDR3 runs from the conserved cysteine through the conserved F or W. A D gene is named only where the DNA matches it firmly.

D,V,J,CDR3
.,TRBV11-2,TRBJ1-3,CASSLDRGQRSGNTIYF
TRBD2,TRBV6-1,TRBJ2-7,CASSWGLAGNYEQYF
.,TRBV20-1,TRBJ2-5,CSATGSQETQYF
.,TRBV15,TRBJ2-5,CATSSQETQYF
TRBD2,TRBV11-2,TRBJ2-5,CASSLLWGGRETQYF
TRBD1,TRBV5-1,TRBJ2-7,CASSVSGQGNEQYF
.,TRBV12-5,TRBJ2-5,CASGSEETQYF
TRBD2,TRBV20-1,TRBJ2-5,CSATRRRGADQETQYF
.,TRBV10-3,TRBJ1-5,CAIGQPQHF
.,TRBV10-1,TRBJ1-1,CASSPAGDERISFF
TRBD1,TRBV20-1,TRBJ1-1,CSAKPGQGAQTEAFF
.,TRBV10-3,TRBJ1-1,CATTEVGPLNTEAFF
.,TRBV7-3,TRBJ1-1,CASSKEGGVMTEAFF
TRBD1,TRBV12-3/TRBV12-4,TRBJ2-7,CASSVRGLSYEQYF
.,TRBV29-1,TRBJ1-2,CSAAGTNYGYTF
.,TRBV12-3/TRBV12-4,TRBJ2-7,CASSSHLLASYEQYF
TRBD1,TRBV20-1,TRBJ2-5,CSATTGKETQYF
TRBD1,TRBV11-2,TRBJ1-1,CASSGSTGWDTEAFF
TRBD1,TRBV10-3,TRBJ1-1,CAIRGTGKNTEAFF
.,TRBV6-1,TRBJ1-5,CASSSTRQEPQHF
.,TRBV6-5,TRBJ1-3,CASSYSSGTDGNTIYF
.,TRBV6-5,TRBJ1-1,CASSYRTNTEAFF
TRBD1,TRBV6-5,TRBJ1-1,CASSYTGATEAFF
.,TRBV6-4,TRBJ1-6,CASSDSGGRANSPLHF
TRBD1,TRBV20-1,TRBJ2-5,CSAVDRGRPQETQYF
.,TRBV29-1,TRBJ2-7,CSVVVFGEQYF
TRBD1,TRBV24-1,TRBJ1-5,CATARRGLDQPQHF
TRBD1,TRBV2,TRBJ1-1,CASSPGTGGRTEAFF
.,TRBV20-1,TRBJ1-5,CSAQKGRRNQPQHF
.,TRBV11-2,TRBJ2-3,CASSPGGGDTQYF
.,TRBV27,TRBJ1-1,CASRPYYQETEAFF
.,TRBV6-1,TRBJ2-7,CASSEARGEQYF
TRBD1,TRBV7-8,TRBJ2-7,CASSPGTGALGYEQYF
.,TRBV2,TRBJ2-7,CASSEFWSSYEQYF
TRBD1,TRBV30,TRBJ1-2,CAWSLDGTVNNYGYTF
.,TRBV7-2,TRBJ2-5,CASSFLGLQETQYF
TRBD1,TRBV27,TRBJ2-7,CASSTTGTGWYEQYF
.,TRBV6-5,TRBJ1-1,CASSYGSLNTEAFF
.,TRBV11-1,TRBJ2-7,CASSLVGASHEQYF
TRBD1,TRBV2,TRBJ2-7,CASTDRGMDYEQYF
TRBD1,TRBV5-1,TRBJ2-3,CASSLAVRGSTDTQYF
.,TRBV29-1,TRBJ2-7,CSALRSPGRDEQYF
.,TRBV6-2/TRBV6-3,TRBJ1-1,CASSYRKNTEAFF
.,TRBV6-2/TRBV6-3,TRBJ1-2,CASSYSPNYGYTF
.,TRBV11-1,TRBJ1-3,CASETLRGAAGNTIYF
.,TRBV11-2,TRBJ2-7,CASSLDPGPLSWEYF
TRBD1,TRBV6-6,TRBJ1-1,CASISDGTGSAFF
TRBD1,TRBV9,TRBJ2-7,CASSTQITGDYEQYF
.,TRBV7-7,TRBJ1-5,CASINPGAGHSNQPQHF
.,TRBV6-5,TRBJ2-2,CASGGGGDTGELFF
TRBD1,TRBV5-6,TRBJ2-2,CASSLTGLGPGELFF
TRBD1,TRBV6-1,TRBJ1-3,CASSDRGGNTIYF
.,TRBV6-5,TRBJ2-5,CASSSTEQETQYF
.,TRBV12-3/TRBV12-4,TRBJ2-5,CASSLSDRETQYF
.,TRBV6-1,TRBJ2-2,CASRPGEETGELFF
TRBD2,TRBV15,TRBJ2-5,CATSRDRGVEETQYF
.,TRBV12-3/TRBV12-4,TRBJ1-2,CASSFLGYRDGYTF